This T cell receptor (beta chain) originates from a study of B cell selection in AIRE deficiency. Findings and limits, study-wide: TCRbeta-only data showed 36.6% of shared healthy Treg sequences in healthy Tconv. Shared Treg sequences were biased toward short CDR3s with few non-templated nucleotide insertions. AIRE-deficient Tconv and Treg repertoires matched healthy donors in TCRBV, CDR3 length, diversity.

The sorted conventional CD4 T cells were gated as CD4+CD127+. The table lists this clone with a count of one. The antigen is not known. The protocol was immunoSEQ multiplex PCR, while the TCRdb copy is restricted to in-frame clones and leaves out a portion. The sample holds fewer than 30,000 clones, less than 97% seen once. The V end lost 4 bases, the J end lost 5 bases, and 14 bases lay between the germline ends. CDR3 length equals 14 residues. Germline V gene data show CDR1 as SEHNR and CDR2 as FQNEAQ (reference sequence). Sample: CD4+CD127+ conventional T cells sorted from PBMCs. The genes are TRBV7-9 and TRBJ1-2; TRBD1 might be the D (5 bases). The clonotype comes from a human donor in good health. CDR3 sequence: CASSSGTVNYGYTF. Written as DNA, the CDR3 is TGTGCCAGCAGCTCCGGGACGGTTAATTATGGCTACACCTTC.